Listed here are 23 T cell receptor beta chains from one sample, sequenced in a study of blood T cells in healthy people across ages. The authors ran a second PCR of 7 to 11 cycles using a sample-barcoded 5' primer and a J-beta primer mix. TCRdb re-derived calls from the 5' RACE reads in MiXCR, one entry per CDR3 protein. Of about 730,000 distinct CDR3 sequences listed, roughly 47% are singletons. Sample: blood. All receptors come from a woman aged 60-75 years in good health.

This clonotype was seen only a few times. The chain couples TRBV20-1 to TRBJ2-1; TRBD1 matches 7 bases. The junction had 9 bases not matched to a gene; V was cut back by 1 base and J by 3 bases. Looked up from germline, CDR1 is DFQATT and CDR2 is SNEGSKA (reference sequence). The CDR3 covers 16 residues. The CDR3 DNA reads as TGCAGTGCTAGAGCTATGACAGGGAAAATCTACAATGAGCAGTTCTTC. It translates to CSARAMTGKIYNEQFF.

The V and J genes are TRBV11-2 and TRBJ2-5; the D is unclear. The V gene's germline CDR1 is SGHAT and CDR2 FQNNGV. The CDR3 is 13 residues long. Trimming removed 5 bases at V and 5 bases at J, with 12 bases between. CDR3 sequence (DNA): TGTGCCAGCAGCGTAGGGTTTGGGGAGACCCAGTACTTC. Translated: CASSVGFGETQYF.

The V and J genes are TRBV9 and TRBJ2-1; 7 bases fit TRBD2. CDR3 size: 17 residues. V lost 4 bases and J lost 6; bases outside the gene matches: 16. The germline V gene encodes CDR1 SGDLS and CDR2 YYNGEE. The CDR3 bases are TGTGCCAGCAGCCCCCCCCGTGGCAGCGGGGCTGCCAATGAGCAGTTCTTC. This gives the protein CASSPPRGSGAANEQFF.

In this sample, this clonotype turned up a few times. This chain joins TRBV6-4 and TRBJ2-1; maybe TRBD2 (5 bases). This CDR3 spans 13 amino acids. The germline CDR1 and CDR2 sequences are MRHNA and SNTAGT. With 2 bases removed from V and 6 bases from J, the gap between germline ends came to 8 bases. This chain's CDR3 is CASSDRTANEQFF. CDR3 nucleotide sequence: TGTGCCAGCAGTGACAGGACTGCCAATGAGCAGTTCTTC.

Ten or more counts support this clonotype. This rearrangement joins TRBV6-2 or TRBV6-3 to TRBJ2-6; possible D gene TRBD1, 5 bases. Germline assignment: CDR1 MNHEY and CDR2 SVGEGT. The ends were cut back, 4 bases at V and 0 bases at J, with 13 bases in the middle. This CDR3 is built from 17 residues. The chain's CDR3 is CASSSDTTRSGANVLTF. CDR3 coding DNA: TGTGCCAGCAGTTCGGACACCACACGCTCTGGGGCCAACGTCCTGACTTTC.

In this sample, this clonotype turned up a few times. J is TRBJ1-1 and V is TRBV25-1; D not resolved. The CDR3 totals 17 residues. Germline values: CDR1 MGHDK, CDR2 SYGVNS. Trimming took off 8 bases at V and 6 bases at J, with 28 bases between the two ends. DNA of the CDR3: TGTGCCAGCCGTATCTATCCGGGCCCCGAAGGAGTCGCTGAAGCTTTCTTT. It translates to CASRIYPGPEGVAEAFF. The whole variable domain, filled in from reference TRBV25-1 and TRBJ1-1, reads EADIYQTPRYLVIGTGKKITLECSQTMGHDKMYWYQQDPGMELHLIHYSYGVNSTEKGDLSSESTVSRIRTEHFPLTLESARPSHTSQYLCASRIYPGPEGVAEAFFGQGTRLTVV.

This clonotype was recorded a few times. The J gene is TRBJ2-7, the V gene TRBV7-8; 10 bases map to TRBD2. Germline CDR1 and CDR2: SGHVS and FQNEAQ. The CDR3 covers 18 residues. Trimming at V came to 1 base and at J to 3 bases, leaving 12 bases not matched to a gene. For the CDR3, the DNA is TGTGCCAGCAGCTTAGTGAGCGGGAGGGCCTATTCGGACTACGAGCAGTACTTC. Protein sequence: CASSLVSGRAYSDYEQYF. The whole variable domain, remainder taken from reference TRBV7-8 and TRBJ2-7, is GAGVSQSPRYKVAKRGQDVALRCDPISGHVSLFWYQQALGQGPEFLTYFQNEAQLDKSGLPSDRFFAERPEGSVSTLKIQRTQQEDSAVYLCASSLVSGRAYSDYEQYFGPGTRLTVT.

This clonotype occurred a few times. This chain links TRBV7-8 with TRBJ2-1, with 11 nucleotides matching TRBD2. Germline V lookup: CDR1 SGHVS, CDR2 FQNEAQ. Losses at the gene ends were 5 bases for V and 6 bases for J; bases not matched to a gene: 9. The CDR3 has 16 amino acids. The CDR3 DNA reads TGTGCCAGCAGCAAAACCGGGACTAGCGGATCCAATGAGCAGTTCTTC. It specifies CASSKTGTSGSNEQFF.

This rearrangement joins TRBV12-3 or TRBV12-4 to TRBJ2-1; no definite D call. Trimming shortened V by 1 base and J by 5 bases, and 12 bases separated the two germline ends. The CDR3 is made up of 15 amino acids. The DNA for the CDR3 is TGTGCCAGCAGTTTAGAAACGGTTATTAACAATGAGCAGTTCTTC. Protein product: CASSLETVINNEQFF.

This chain joins TRBV3-1 and TRBJ2-1; D not resolved. The V gene lost 2 bases and the J gene lost 8 bases, with 4 bases spanning the gap. Germline CDR1 is LGHDT and CDR2 is YNNKEL (reference sequence). This CDR3 spans 11 amino acids. CDR3 residues: CASSQLHEQFF. As DNA, the CDR3 is TGTGCCAGCAGCCAACTCCATGAGCAGTTCTTC.

The chain couples TRBV3-1 to TRBJ1-5, with 9 positions matching TRBD1. The V and J ends lost 6 bases and 3 bases, in that order; junction bases with no gene match: 6. The CDR3 is made up of 15 amino acids. From germline, CDR1 is LGHDT and CDR2 YNNKEL (reference sequence). The CDR3 loop reads CASSPDRGINQPQHF. The CDR3, as DNA: TGTGCCAGCAGTCCCGACAGGGGGATCAATCAGCCCCAGCATTTT. Full variable domain (outside the CDR3, taken from reference TRBV3-1 and TRBJ1-5): DTAVSQTPKYLVTQMGNDKSIKCEQNLGHDTMYWYKQDSKKFLKIMFSYNNKELIINETVPNRFSPKSPDKAHLNLHINSLELGDSAVYFCASSPDRGINQPQHFGDGTRLSIL.

V usage is TRBV14 and J usage is TRBJ2-1, with D tentatively TRBD2 (7 bases). The CDR3 is 14 amino acids. Germline CDR1 and CDR2: SGHDN and FVKESK. V lost 4 bases to trimming and J lost 4 bases, with 11 bases between them. The CDR3 DNA reads as TGTGCCAGCAGCCGGGAGGGGGATTACAATGAGCAGTTCTTC. Amino acids: CASSREGDYNEQFF.

This clonotype was recorded many times. The chain links TRBV6-2 or TRBV6-3 to TRBJ2-5; D remains unclear. V lost 2 bases and J 5 bases, leaving 3 bases between the germline ends. Germline V gene data show CDR1 as MNHEY and CDR2 as SVGEGT. The CDR3 contains 11 residues. This chain's CDR3 is CASSYGETQYF. As DNA, the CDR3 is TGTGCCAGCAGTTACGGGGAGACCCAGTACTTC.

Ten or more counts support this clonotype. The chain carries TRBV9 and TRBJ2-7; D unresolved. Trimming pared 4 bases from V and 0 bases from J, leaving 11 bases between. The CDR3 loop spans 14 amino acids. Germline-derived CDR1 and CDR2 are SGDLS and YYNGEE. CDR3 residues: CASSLRLSSYEQYF. Here the CDR3 DNA reads TGTGCCAGCAGCTTAAGATTAAGCTCCTACGAGCAGTACTTC.

This clonotype was seen repeatedly, ten times or more. The chain couples TRBV2 to TRBJ2-1; no firm D call. V was clipped by 7 bases and J by 2 bases, with 12 bases between them. This CDR3 spans 14 amino acids. CDR1 is SNHLY and CDR2 is FYNNEI in the germline V gene. The CDR3 bases are TGTGCCAGCACCCCCGGACGGACCTACAATGAGCAGTTCTTC. Translating gives CASTPGRTYNEQFF.

This clonotype came up many times. The chain joins TRBV5-1 to TRBJ2-5; D unresolved. This CDR3 spans 12 amino acids. Trimming stripped 0 bases from V and 5 bases from J, with 5 bases between. Per germline, CDR1 SGHRS and CDR2 YFSETQ. The CDR3 sequence: CASSLVDETQYF. CDR3 in DNA: TGCGCCAGCAGCTTGGTTGACGAGACCCAGTACTTC.

Only a few counts were recorded for this clonotype. As DNA, the CDR3 is TGTGCCAGCAGCCCGGGGGTCGGTGAAAAACTGTTTTTT. Its translation is CASSPGVGEKLFF. The rearrangement links TRBV16 to TRBJ1-4; possibly TRBD1 for D (5 bases). CDR1 and CDR2 (germline): KGHSY, FQNENV. The CDR3 extends over 13 amino acids. The ends were cut back, 4 bases at V and 7 bases at J, with 10 bases in the middle.

The CDR3 DNA is TGTGCCAGCAGGGGTCGGACAGGGGGCTCCTACAATGAGCAGTTCTTC. Translated, it gives CASRGRTGGSYNEQFF. V and J are TRBV12-3 or TRBV12-4 and TRBJ2-1; 10 nucleotides align to TRBD1. V shed 6 bases, J shed 0 bases, and the junction held 5 bases outside the gene matches. The length of the CDR3 is 16 residues.

The chain has TRBV28 and TRBJ2-1, with TRBD2 matching over 8 bases. After removal of 1 base from V and 5 bases from J, the junction contained 7 bases not matched to a gene. Germline V gene sequence: CDR1 MDHEN, CDR2 SYDVKM. The CDR3 contains 16 residues. The CDR3, as DNA: TGTGCCAGCAGTTTATTGGGTAGCGGGGTAGACAATGAGCAGTTCTTC. Amino acid sequence: CASSLLGSGVDNEQFF.

The chain employs TRBV7-3 and TRBJ2-3; 7 bases map to TRBD1. Germline CDR1 and CDR2: SGHTA and FQGTGA. This CDR3 spans 15 amino acids. With 0 bases clipped from V and 4 bases from J, the junction kept 4 bases outside the gene matches. CDR3 sequence reads: CASSLTDRKPDTQYF. CDR3 in DNA: TGTGCCAGCAGCTTAACGGACAGGAAACCAGATACGCAGTATTTT. Using reference TRBV7-3 and TRBJ2-3 for the parts outside the CDR3, the full variable domain is GAGVSQTPSNKVTEKGKYVELRCDPISGHTALYWYRQSLGQGPEFLIYFQGTGAADDSGLPNDRFFAVRPEGSVSTLKIQRTERGDSAVYLCASSLTDRKPDTQYFGPGTRLTVL.

This clonotype was seen a few times. The chain combines TRBV27 with TRBJ2-3; 10 bases map to TRBD1. Germline loops: CDR1 MNHEY, CDR2 SMNVEV (reference sequence). This CDR3 region has 18 residues. After removal of 2 bases from V and 0 bases from J, the junction contained 8 bases not matched to a gene. CDR3 coding DNA: TGTGCCAGCAGTTTAAAAATCCGGGACAGGGGTAGCACAGATACGCAGTATTTT. Encoded protein: CASSLKIRDRGSTDTQYF.

J is TRBJ2-3 and V is TRBV20-1; D gene ambiguous. The CDR3 has 14 amino acids. The V gene's germline CDR1 is DFQATT and CDR2 SNEGSKA (reference sequence). V was shortened by 6 bases and J by 7 bases, with 20 bases between the two germline ends. The DNA for the CDR3 is TGCAGTGCAACCCCCGACTTTCTCCCCAATACGCAGTATTTT. Its translation: CSATPDFLPNTQYF.

This clonotype was detected ten times or more. This rearrangement joins TRBV20-1 to TRBJ2-1; 11 bases are shared with TRBD2. This CDR3 comprises 15 residues. Per germline, CDR1 DFQATT and CDR2 SNEGSKA (reference sequence). V lost 6 bases to trimming and J lost 4 bases; unmatched junction nucleotides: 8. CDR3 protein: CSAPTGTSGYNEQFF. For the CDR3, the DNA is TGCAGTGCCCCGACCGGGACTAGCGGTTACAATGAGCAGTTCTTC.